The rows below give T cell receptor beta chains drawn from one sample of a study of Tregs in tolerant kidney transplant recipients. Generated by immunoSEQ multiplex PCR, the TCRdb table keeps only in-frame clones and is missing some. The data hold some 60,000 clones, with around four fifths observed a single time. Sequencing was carried out using CD4+ T cells from blood. The receptors here all came from a human donor in good health. CDR3s include the opening cysteine and the closing phenylalanine or tryptophan. A D gene is named only where the DNA matches it firmly. The size entry is marked missing in some rows and otherwise reads once, few, many or a size class.

j_call v_call cdr3_length clone_size d_call cdr3_nt cdr3_aa
TRBJ1-1 TRBV6-6 16 NA TRBD1 TGTGCCAGCACTCCCTCCCAGGGGGCGATGAACACTGAAGCTTTCTTT CASTPSQGAMNTEAFF
TRBJ1-2 TRBV20-1 11 NA NA TGCAGTGCTTCAAGGCCCTATGGCTACACCTTC CSASRPYGYTF
TRBJ2-7 TRBV27 13 NA NA TGTGCCACCCCAATGGGGGACCCCTACGAGCAGTACTTC CATPMGDPYEQYF
TRBJ2-7 TRBV25-1 18 NA TRBD1 TGTGCCAGCAGTGAATCGCTAAGGGCGGGGGACAGGGCCTACGAGCAGTACTTC CASSESLRAGDRAYEQYF
TRBJ2-1 TRBV7-6 13 NA NA TGTGCCAGCAGCTTAGGGGTAGTGTCTGAGCAGTTCTTC CASSLGVVSEQFF
TRBJ2-2 TRBV10-3 14 NA TRBD1 TGTGCCATCAGTGGGACAGGGAACACCGGGGAGCTGTTTTTT CAISGTGNTGELFF
TRBJ1-2 TRBV4-1 17 NA TRBD1 TGCGCCAGCAGCCAAAACGCCAGGGGGCGCAACACCTATGGCTACACCTTC CASSQNARGRNTYGYTF
TRBJ2-7 TRBV11-1 14 NA NA TGTGCCAGCAGCCTCGATACAGGCGCCTACGAGCAGTACTTC CASSLDTGAYEQYF
TRBJ2-2 TRBV6-1 14 NA TRBD1 TGTGCCAGCAGTGAAAAGGGGGCCACCGGGGAGCTGTTTTTT CASSEKGATGELFF
TRBJ2-5 TRBV7-2 15 NA NA TGTGCCAGCAGGATTACCGGGGTTCTCCAAGAGACCCAGTACTTC CASRITGVLQETQYF
TRBJ1-5 TRBV27 12 NA NA TGTGCCAGCAGAGGGGTCAGGGGGCCCCAGCATTTT CASRGVRGPQHF
TRBJ2-7 TRBV5-1 12 NA NA TGCGCCAGCAGCTTGCAGGGCGACGAGCAGTACTTC CASSLQGDEQYF
TRBJ2-3 TRBV4-2 16 once NA TGTGCCAGCAGCCAAGATGGACGGACGCTCACAGATACGCAGTATTTT CASSQDGRTLTDTQYF
TRBJ2-3 TRBV19 16 NA NA TGTGCCAGTAGTATTTCCCCAGAAGATAATACAGATACGCAGTATTTT CASSISPEDNTDTQYF
TRBJ1-3 TRBV7-9 15 NA TRBD1 TGTGCCAGCAGCTTAGGACAGGGCTCTGGAAACACCATATATTTT CASSLGQGSGNTIYF
TRBJ1-1 TRBV29-1 10 many NA TGCAGCGTACAAGGCACTGAAGCTTTCTTT CSVQGTEAFF
TRBJ2-5 TRBV5-1 15 NA TRBD2 TGCGCCAGCGCGGGGGAAGGGCGGCGCCAAGAGACCCAGTACTTC CASAGEGRRQETQYF
TRBJ1-4 TRBV4-3 15 NA NA TGCGCCAGCACCCTGAGTATGGGAGGGGGGGAAAAACTGTTTTTT CASTLSMGGGEKLFF
TRBJ2-7 TRBV7-9 14 NA NA TGTGCCAGCAGCTTACGGGGGCCCGACTACGAGCAGTACTTC CASSLRGPDYEQYF
TRBJ1-1 TRBV25-1 13 NA NA TGTGCCAGCAGTGTCCCGGGGAGGGGTGAAGCTTTCTTT CASSVPGRGEAFF
TRBJ1-1 TRBV15 14 NA TRBD1 TGTGCCACCAGCAGAGGAGGGACAGGCACTGAAGCTTTCTTT CATSRGGTGTEAFF
TRBJ2-7 TRBV7-9 17 NA TRBD2 TGTGCCAGCAGCTCTTTACTAGCGGGAGCGGAACGCTACGAGCAGTACTTC CASSSLLAGAERYEQYF
TRBJ2-5 TRBV11-2 12 NA NA TGTGCCAGCAGCTTCGATCGAGAGACCCAGTACTTC CASSFDRETQYF
TRBJ2-7 TRBV30 16 once NA TGTGCCTGGAGCCGCCTGGGTGAAGCGGGCGCCTACGAGCAGTACTTC CAWSRLGEAGAYEQYF
TRBJ2-7 TRBV30 12 NA NA TGTGCCTTTTCAGGGGGAGGCTACGAGCAGTACTTC CAFSGGGYEQYF
TRBJ1-1 TRBV7-3 14 NA TRBD1 TGTGCCAGCAGCGCACAGGGGGCGCACACTGAAGCTTTCTTT CASSAQGAHTEAFF
TRBJ2-7 TRBV7-2 13 once TRBD1 TGTGCCAGCAGCCGGGACAGGGCCTACGAGCAGTACTTC CASSRDRAYEQYF
TRBJ2-7 TRBV6-5 13 once NA TGTGCCAGCAGACGGGACCGAGACTACGAGCAGTACTTC CASRRDRDYEQYF
TRBJ1-1 TRBV4-1 16 NA NA TGCGCCAGCAGCCTCCGGGAGGCTCCGGGCGGCGCTGAAGCTTTCTTT CASSLREAPGGAEAFF
TRBJ1-1 TRBV6-4 19 medium-sized TRBD1 TGTGCCAGCAGTGACCCAAACCCAGACAGGGGTAAAAGGGACACTGAAGCTTTCTTT CASSDPNPDRGKRDTEAFF
TRBJ1-2 TRBV30 11 NA NA TGTGCTACCGGGGCCTCGGGAGGCTACACCTTC CATGASGGYTF
TRBJ2-7 TRBV6-5 13 NA TRBD2 TGTGCCAGCATGCGGGAGGCCCCCTACGAGCAGTACTTC CASMREAPYEQYF
TRBJ2-2 TRBV7-2 15 NA TRBD2 TGTGCCAGCAGCCGTCGCGGGAGAGAAACCGGGGAGCTGTTTTTT CASSRRGRETGELFF
TRBJ2-1 TRBV12-5 20 NA TRBD2 TGTGCTAGTGGTTTTTCTAGCGGGGGGGCCAGTTTAGCTTCCTACAATGAGCAGTTCTTC CASGFSSGGASLASYNEQFF
TRBJ2-4 TRBV5-1 16 NA TRBD2 TGCGCCAGCAGCCCGGGGGACTACCTAGCCAAAAACATTCAGTACTTC CASSPGDYLAKNIQYF
TRBJ1-1 TRBV27 16 NA TRBD1 TGTGCCAGCAGTTTTATGACAGGGGGCCGGAACACTGAAGCTTTCTTT CASSFMTGGRNTEAFF
TRBJ1-1 TRBV18 14 NA TRBD1 TGTGCCAGCTCGCTGGACAGGGCGAACACTGAAGCTTTCTTT CASSLDRANTEAFF
TRBJ2-5 TRBV7-9 14 NA NA TGTGCCAGCAGCCCGAGGGGTGGGGAGGAGACCCAGTACTTC CASSPRGGEETQYF
TRBJ1-5 TRBV19 16 NA TRBD1 TGTGCCAGTACCGACCGACAGGGGCGGTTGTATCAGCCCCAGCATTTT CASTDRQGRLYQPQHF
TRBJ1-2 TRBV7-9 15 NA NA TGTGCCAGCAGCTTAGCTGTCGGATCTACCATAGGCTACACCTTC CASSLAVGSTIGYTF
TRBJ2-2 TRBV5-1 15 few NA TGCGCCAGCAGACCCCAGAGCGTTAACACCGGGGAGCTGTTTTTT CASRPQSVNTGELFF
TRBJ1-1 TRBV11-1 16 NA NA TGTGCCAGCAGCTCCAAGGTGCCAGAGCGGTGGACTGAAGCTTTCTTT CASSSKVPERWTEAFF
TRBJ1-5 TRBV19 16 NA NA TGTGCCAGTAGTCAACGTCCAAGTTATAGCAATCAGCCCCAGCATTTT CASSQRPSYSNQPQHF
TRBJ2-2 TRBV5-1 16 NA NA TGCGCCAGCACCCAACTGAGGGGAGCGAACACCGGGGAGCTGTTTTTT CASTQLRGANTGELFF
TRBJ2-7 TRBV5-4 11 NA NA TGTGCCAGCAGCTTGAGTGGCGAGCAGTACTTC CASSLSGEQYF
TRBJ1-6 TRBV11-2 15 NA NA TGTGCCAGCAGCTCGACAAGCTCCTATAATTCACCCCTCCACTTT CASSSTSSYNSPLHF
TRBJ1-1 TRBV14 13 few NA TGTGCCAGCAGCCGAGTACTCGGAGCTGAAGCTTTCTTT CASSRVLGAEAFF
TRBJ1-2 TRBV19 13 NA NA TGTGCCAGTAGTATTGCAGGCCTCTATGGCTACACCTTC CASSIAGLYGYTF
TRBJ1-2 TRBV27 14 NA NA TGTGCCAGCAGTTTCGCCAATAAGTGGGATGGCTACACCTTC CASSFANKWDGYTF
TRBJ2-3 TRBV7-2 17 NA TRBD2 TGTGCCAGCAGCTTCGGGCCCCGGGGGGGTGCGACAGATACGCAGTATTTT CASSFGPRGGATDTQYF
TRBJ2-3 TRBV29-1 14 NA NA TGCAGCGTGGAGAGACAGGCTTTCACAGATACGCAGTATTTT CSVERQAFTDTQYF
TRBJ2-2 TRBV28 16 NA TRBD1 TGTGCCAGCAGTTTCTTGGGGACAGATTACACCGGGGAGCTGTTTTTT CASSFLGTDYTGELFF
TRBJ2-7 TRBV28 15 NA NA TGTGCCAGCAGTTGGACAGTCACAACTGGTTACGAGCAGTACTTC CASSWTVTTGYEQYF
TRBJ2-3 TRBV7-3 14 NA NA TGTGCCAGCAGCTCGGGGTTACAAACAGATACGCAGTATTTT CASSSGLQTDTQYF
TRBJ2-1 TRBV6-5 16 NA TRBD2 TGTGCCAGCAGTTGGAGCGGGGATAGCTCCTACAATGAGCAGTTCTTC CASSWSGDSSYNEQFF
TRBJ2-7 TRBV5-8 15 NA NA TGTGCCAGCAGCCCCCTCTTGGGGAAGACCTACGAGCAGTACTTC CASSPLLGKTYEQYF